The 11 T cell receptor beta chains listed next were all sequenced from one sample in a study of human T cells and chemical hapten exposure (dated by TCRdb to about 2021). Sample time point, as interpreted from the label and publication: patch test 1, 2 weeks after DPC sensitization. This specimen's treatment or condition label, per the study, means: therapeutic diphenylcyclopropenone sensitization with weekly scalp DPC. The receptor library was made with RACE. This sample was sequenced with a NextSeq 500. The public reads were run again by TCRdb, first through fastp at Q25 and then through MiXCR, and only productive beta chains were kept. All rows with the same CDR3 protein become a single entry with the most common DNA and genes. This sample has around 340,000 distinct CDR3 sequences in its table, and approximately 6.3% of those were observed once. The top ten clonotypes cover roughly 8% of the sample.

This material consisted of whole blood, taken in connection with sensitization to the hapten diphenylcyclopropenone (DPC). The source of these receptors is a woman younger than 35 with alopecia areata. Some clones in this sample may be carry-over from other donors' samples.

This chain links TRBV5-1 with TRBJ2-1; D may be TRBD1 or TRBD2 (5 bases each). The CDR3 consists of 16 residues. Germline CDR1 and CDR2: SGHRS and YFSETQ. The V end lost 0 bases, the J end lost 4 bases, and 14 bases lay between the germline ends. The CDR3 coding sequence is TGCGCCAGCAGCTTGGAACCGACGGGGACGTACAATGAGCAGTTCTTC. This codes for CASSLEPTGTYNEQFF.

This clonotype was counted ten times or more. The genes are TRBV7-9 and TRBJ2-7; 7 positions agree with TRBD1. With V trimmed by 3 bases and J by 4 bases, 0 bases remained unmatched. The CDR3 spans 12 residues. Germline V gene lookup returns CDR1 SEHNR and CDR2 FQNEAQ (reference sequence). CDR3 protein: CASSFRGYEQYF. The CDR3 DNA is TGTGCCAGCAGCTTCAGGGGGTACGAGCAGTACTTC.

This chain uses TRBV3-1 with TRBJ2-5, with D possibly matching TRBD1 (6 bases). Looked up from germline, CDR1 is LGHDT and CDR2 is YNNKEL (reference sequence). V was cut by 2 bases and J by 1 base, with 11 bases left in between. This CDR3 region has 15 residues. CDR3 region: CASSQPGHAQETQYF. The CDR3 DNA follows: TGTGCCAGCAGCCAACCGGGACACGCCCAAGAGACCCAGTACTTC.

There are many counts of this clonotype. CDR3 sequence: CASTMTSGGPTTDTQYF. Here the CDR3 DNA reads TGTGCCAGCACCATGACTAGCGGGGGGCCTACCACAGATACGCAGTATTTT. The J gene is TRBJ2-3, the V gene TRBV11-1, with 13 bases fitting TRBD2. The CDR3 consists of 17 residues. Unmatched junction bases numbered 9, after V lost 7 bases and J lost 2 bases. Germline V lookup: CDR1 SGHAT, CDR2 FQDESV (reference sequence).

The CDR3 protein is CASGYAGSSGTGELFF. CDR3 in DNA: TGCGCCAGCGGCTATGCTGGTAGCAGCGGCACCGGGGAGCTGTTTTTT. The genes are TRBV5-1 and TRBJ2-2, with D perhaps matching TRBD2 (5 bases). V dropped 7 bases and J dropped 4 bases, with 20 bases sitting between them. The length of the CDR3 is 16 residues. The germline gives CDR1 SGHRS, CDR2 YFSETQ.

A few counts support this clonotype. This sequence joins TRBV29-1 and TRBJ1-1; no clear D gene. Trimming pared 4 bases from V and 3 bases from J, leaving 12 bases between. CDR1 SQVTM and CDR2 ANQGSEA come from the germline V gene. CDR3 length equals 13 residues. The CDR3 bases are TGCAGCGTTGCTGTAGGTCCGGACACTGAAGCTTTCTTT. It codes for CSVAVGPDTEAFF.

This clonotype was found many times. The V gene is TRBV6-5, the J gene TRBJ1-1, with TRBD1 identical over 9 bases. The CDR3 runs 13 residues. CDR1 MNHEY and CDR2 SVGAGI come from the germline V gene. With 6 bases clipped from V and 4 bases from J, the junction kept 3 bases outside the gene matches. The CDR3 spells CASRWDRATEAFF. In DNA, the CDR3 is TGTGCCAGCAGGTGGGACAGGGCCACTGAAGCTTTCTTT.

A few counts support this clonotype. This rearrangement joins TRBV6-2 or TRBV6-3 to TRBJ1-1, with 7 bases lining up with TRBD1. The length of the CDR3 is 14 residues. The germline V gene encodes CDR1 MNHEY and CDR2 SVGEGT. V trimming: 6 bases; J trimming: 1 base; junction bases outside the gene matches: 5. CDR3 sequence: CASRRQGWNTEAFF. The CDR3 DNA reads as TGTGCCAGCAGGCGACAGGGTTGGAACACTGAAGCTTTCTTT.

This clonotype was observed at least ten times. V and J are TRBV18 and TRBJ2-7, with TRBD1 identical over 8 bases. Germline trimming cut 3 bases from V and 2 bases from J; bases unmatched to any gene: 6. Germline-derived CDR1 and CDR2 are KGHSH and LQKENI. This CDR3 region has 15 residues. Here the CDR3 DNA reads TGTGCCAGCTCACCCGGGACAGGTTCCACCTACGAGCAGTACTTC. Translation: CASSPGTGSTYEQYF.

The sample holds many counts of this clonotype. The CDR3: CASSYGPEAFF. The CDR3 nucleotides read TGTGCCAGCAGTTACGGGCCTGAAGCTTTCTTT. The chain employs TRBV6-2 or TRBV6-3 and TRBJ1-1; D not resolved. This CDR3 contains 11 residues. The germline V gene encodes CDR1 MNHEY and CDR2 SVGEGT. Trimming pared 2 bases from V and 6 bases from J, leaving 4 bases between.

This clonotype has a count of ten or more. The CDR3 nucleotides read TGTGCCAGCTCACCATTCGTGATGAGACAGGGAGGGGAGCAGTTCTTC. This gives the protein CASSPFVMRQGGEQFF. This rearrangement joins TRBV18 to TRBJ2-1; perhaps D is TRBD1 or TRBD2 (7 bases each). Germline loops: CDR1 KGHSH, CDR2 LQKENI. The CDR3 is 16 residues long. Trimming left V 2 bases short and J 10 bases short, with 21 bases between.